The 25 T cell receptor beta chains listed next were all sequenced from one sample in a study of T cells after yellow fever vaccination. TCRdb processed the 5' RACE reads anew with MiXCR; each CDR3 protein has one entry. The table includes about 340,000 distinct CDR3 sequences, roughly 8.7% detected once. Sequenced material: PBMCs, taken on the day of the first yellow fever vaccination. These TCRs come from a man between 18 and 35 years old who received the YFV17D yellow fever vaccine.

The rearrangement joins TRBV7-2 to TRBJ1-5; D call uncertain. The germline gives CDR1 SGHTA, CDR2 FQGNSA. V was pared by 5 bases and J by 3 bases, with 11 bases between. This CDR3 is built from 14 residues. CDR3 loop: CASSAGRFNQPQHF. The DNA of the CDR3 is TGTGCCAGCAGCGCAGGACGGTTCAATCAGCCCCAGCATTTT.

In this sample, this clonotype turned up a few times. V gene TRBV3-1 combines with J gene TRBJ1-4, with D perhaps TRBD1 (6 bases). Germline V gene sequence: CDR1 LGHDT, CDR2 YNNKEL (reference sequence). This CDR3 is 15 amino acids long. The V and J ends lost 2 bases and 8 bases respectively, with 15 bases between them. The CDR3 protein is CASSQTGTSGEKLFF. The DNA for the CDR3 is TGTGCCAGCAGCCAAACAGGGACCTCAGGCGAAAAACTGTTTTTT.

This clonotype was seen many times. The chain is built from TRBV4-2 and TRBJ1-1; D possibly corresponds to TRBD1 (6 bases). This CDR3 contains 17 residues. Deletions cut 0 bases from V and 5 bases from J, with 19 bases between. Germline V gene data show CDR1 as LGHNA and CDR2 as YNFKEQ. The CDR3, as DNA: TGTGCCAGCAGCCAAGATGCGCAGGGGCAGGTGCGGACTGAAGCTTTCTTT. Encoded protein: CASSQDAQGQVRTEAFF.

This clonotype has more than one count but fewer than ten. The gene calls are TRBV7-9 and TRBJ1-5, with D hard to call. Germline assignment: CDR1 SEHNR and CDR2 FQNEAQ (reference sequence). Trimming removed 2 bases from V and 4 bases from J, with 9 bases in between. The CDR3 consists of 14 residues. The CDR3, as DNA: TGTGCCAGCAGCTTATATACAGAAAATCAGCCCCAGCATTTT. It encodes CASSLYTENQPQHF. Full variable domain (missing parts from reference TRBV7-9 and TRBJ1-5): DTGVSQNPRHKITKRGQNVTFRCDPISEHNRLYWYRQTLGQGPEFLTYFQNEAQLEKSRLLSDRFSAERPKGSFSTLEIQRTEQGDSAMYLCASSLYTENQPQHFGDGTRLSIL.

V gene TRBV19 combines with J gene TRBJ2-3; no firm D call. The J call could be wrong; TRBJ1-5 is a better fit for the DNA end. The CDR3 runs 17 residues. Germline values: CDR1 LNHDA, CDR2 SQIVND (reference sequence). CDR3 in DNA: TGTGCTACCTCTGCCCGTCGGACTAGCGGGGAGCGGGATACGCAGCATTTT. Amino acids: CATSARRTSGERDTQHF.

This clonotype was seen more than once but under ten times. The rearrangement links TRBV12-3 or TRBV12-4 to TRBJ2-1; maybe TRBD2 (5 bases). V lost 3 bases, J lost 3 bases, and 12 bases lay in between. This CDR3 contains 15 residues. CDR3 sequence reads: CASSLSMGSYNEQFF. In nucleotides, the CDR3 is TGTGCCAGCAGTTTGTCGATGGGGAGCTACAATGAGCAGTTCTTC.

The table lists this clonotype with many counts. At one boundary the junction diverges from the germline segment, which might be a read error. The CDR3 nucleotides read TGCGCCAGCAGCTTAGAGGCGAACACTGAAGCTTTCTTT. Translated: CASSLEANTEAFF. The rearrangement uses TRBV7-9 and TRBJ1-1; no clear D gene. The CDR3 runs to 13 residues. Germline CDR1 SEHNR, CDR2 FQNEAQ (reference sequence).

The V call is TRBV27, the J call TRBJ2-7; D possibly corresponds to TRBD2 (6 bases). Germline CDR1 and CDR2: MNHEY and SMNVEV (reference sequence). This CDR3 contains 19 residues. Trimming removed 2 bases at V and 1 base at J, with 24 bases between. The CDR3 nucleotides are TGTGCCAGCAGTTTACACCCGTCCCTTTTAGCGGTAACTTCCTACGAGCAGTACTTC. It translates to CASSLHPSLLAVTSYEQYF.

The chain employs TRBV2 and TRBJ2-5, with D perhaps TRBD1 or TRBD2 (6 bases each). Germline loops: CDR1 SNHLY, CDR2 FYNNEI. With 7 bases removed from V and 5 bases from J, the gap between germline ends came to 20 bases. This CDR3 spans 15 amino acids. The CDR3 DNA is TGTGCCAGCAAGGGGGGATCGACCCAATTTGAGACCCAGTACTTC. Protein sequence: CASKGGSTQFETQYF.

V and J are TRBV7-3 and TRBJ2-2; 12 bases line up with TRBD2. Germline CDR1 and CDR2: SGHTA and FQGTGA. The junction had 7 bases not matched to a gene; V was cut back by 5 bases and J by 3 bases. The CDR3 length is 17 residues. The CDR3 here is CASSLTSGGRYTGELFF. The CDR3 nucleotides read TGTGCCAGCAGCCTCACTAGCGGGGGGAGGTACACCGGGGAGCTGTTTTTT.

This clonotype appeared a few times. The V call is TRBV18, the J call TRBJ2-5; D is uncertain. The CDR3 consists of 13 residues. Per the germline V gene, CDR1 is KGHSH and CDR2 is LQKENI. The ends were cut back, 3 bases at V and 5 bases at J, with 10 bases in the middle. CDR3 sequence (DNA): TGTGCCAGCTCACCGGAGTTTCGGGAGACCCAGTACTTC. As protein: CASSPEFRETQYF.

This sequence joins TRBV7-3 and TRBJ2-3; 12 nucleotides align to TRBD2. The CDR3 spans 16 residues. The V and J ends lost 5 bases and 7 bases, in that order; junction bases with no gene match: 10. Per the germline V gene, CDR1 is SGHTA and CDR2 is FQGTGA. The CDR3 DNA reads as TGTGCCAGCAGCGCCCAAGCGACTAGCGGGGGTAATACGCAGTATTTT. Protein: CASSAQATSGGNTQYF. The full variable domain, in which reference TRBV7-3 and TRBJ2-3 provide the parts outside the CDR3, is GAGVSQTPSNKVTEKGKYVELRCDPISGHTALYWYRQSLGQGPEFLIYFQGTGAADDSGLPNDRFFAVRPEGSVSTLKIQRTERGDSAVYLCASSAQATSGGNTQYFGPGTRLTVL.

This clonotype was counted many times. The CDR3 nucleotides read TGTGCCAGTAGGGGTGGAACGAACACCGGGGAGCTGTTTTTT. This translates into CASRGGTNTGELFF. The V and J genes are TRBV19 and TRBJ2-2; D is unresolved. In germline, CDR1 is LNHDA, CDR2 SQIVND (reference sequence). The V and J ends lost 6 bases and 0 bases respectively, with 8 bases between them. The CDR3 length is 14 residues.

This clonotype was found a few times. The chain combines TRBV6-2 or TRBV6-3 with TRBJ2-7, with 10 bases fitting TRBD1. The CDR3 covers 15 residues. Unmatched junction bases numbered 7, after V lost 5 bases and J lost 3 bases. CDR1 and CDR2 (germline): MNHEY, SVGEGT. The CDR3 nucleotides are TGTGCCAGCAGTCGCGGGACAGGGGTTCGCTACGAGCAGTACTTC. This gives the protein CASSRGTGVRYEQYF.

In its sample, this clonotype was seen a few times. The CDR3 protein is CASSLQISGNTIYF. Written as DNA, the CDR3 is TGTGCCAGCAGCTTGCAAATCTCTGGAAACACCATATATTTT. This chain connects TRBV11-2 to TRBJ1-3, with D unclear. The CDR3 consists of 14 residues. Deletions cut 3 bases from V and 0 bases from J, with 6 bases between. From germline, CDR1 is SGHAT and CDR2 FQNNGV.

This clonotype was detected a few times. The J gene is TRBJ2-1, the V gene TRBV7-9; 8 positions match TRBD1. The CDR3 covers 16 residues. Germline loops: CDR1 SEHNR, CDR2 FQNEAQ (reference sequence). Unmatched junction bases numbered 8, after V lost 4 bases and J lost 3 bases. The CDR3 DNA is TGTGCCAGCAGCTCTGTCCGGGGACAGGACTACAATGAGCAGTTCTTC. It yields the protein CASSSVRGQDYNEQFF.

This clonotype was detected ten times or more. V gene TRBV9 combines with J gene TRBJ1-2; 11 positions agree with TRBD1. Germline V gene sequence: CDR1 SGDLS, CDR2 YYNGEE. There are 14 residues in the CDR3. V gave up 3 bases and J gave up 4 bases; unmatched junction bases: 2. The CDR3 nucleotides are TGTGCCAGCAGCGGGACAGGGGGCCTCTATGGCTACACCTTC. Amino acid sequence: CASSGTGGLYGYTF. The whole variable domain, filled in from reference TRBV9 and TRBJ1-2, reads DSGVTQTPKHLITATGQRVTLRCSPRSGDLSVYWYQQSLDQGLQFLIQYYNGEERAKGNILERFSAQQFPDLHSELNLSSLELGDSALYFCASSGTGGLYGYTFGSGTRLTVV.

There are many counts of this clonotype. The J gene is TRBJ2-7, the V gene TRBV5-1, with 8 positions matching TRBD1. With 5 bases clipped from V and 3 bases from J, the junction kept 10 bases outside the gene matches. The CDR3 runs 15 residues. CDR1 is SGHRS and CDR2 is YFSETQ in the germline V gene. Here the CDR3 reads CASRQDRERNYEQYV. The DNA of the CDR3 is TGCGCCAGCAGACAGGACAGGGAAAGGAACTACGAGCAGTACGTC.

The rearrangement joins TRBV5-1 to TRBJ1-2, with D perhaps matching TRBD1 (6 bases). CDR1 and CDR2 (germline): SGHRS, YFSETQ. V gave up 4 bases and J gave up 6 bases, with 16 bases separating them. This CDR3 comprises 14 residues. The CDR3: CASSVSQGGHGYTF. DNA of the CDR3: TGCGCCAGCAGCGTCTCACAGGGAGGCCATGGCTACACCTTC.

In this sample, this clonotype turned up a few times. This chain links TRBV7-9 with TRBJ1-2; D possibly corresponds to TRBD1 (5 bases). The CDR3 spans 14 residues. Germline values: CDR1 SEHNR, CDR2 FQNEAQ (reference sequence). V lost 1 base and J 4 bases, leaving 10 bases between the germline ends. CDR3 residues: CASSLDPGPYGYTF. As DNA, the CDR3 is TGTGCCAGCAGCTTAGATCCGGGACCCTATGGCTACACCTTC. The entire variable domain, with the rest obtained from reference TRBV7-9 and TRBJ1-2, is as follows: DTGVSQNPRHKITKRGQNVTFRCDPISEHNRLYWYRQTLGQGPEFLTYFQNEAQLEKSRLLSDRFSAERPKGSFSTLEIQRTEQGDSAMYLCASSLDPGPYGYTFGSGTRLTVV.

This chain connects TRBV5-1 to TRBJ1-4; possibly TRBD1 for D (6 bases). The V end lost 4 bases, the J end lost 12 bases, and 13 bases lay between the germline ends. This CDR3 is built from 12 residues. Germline V CDR1 and CDR2: SGHRS, YFSETQ. This CDR3 is CASSTPGAELFF. Here the CDR3 DNA reads TGCGCCAGCAGCACTCCAGGGGCGGAACTGTTTTTT.

The chain uses TRBV19 and TRBJ2-2; D is possibly TRBD1 or TRBD2 (6 bases each). The CDR3 runs 14 residues. V lost 5 bases, J lost 3 bases, and 10 bases lay in between. Germline V gene sequence: CDR1 LNHDA, CDR2 SQIVND (reference sequence). In DNA form, the CDR3 reads TGTGCCAGTAGTTGGGGGGCCGACACCGGGGAGCTGTTTTTT. It codes for CASSWGADTGELFF.

This clonotype has only a few counts. This chain joins TRBV3-1 and TRBJ1-6; 9 bases match TRBD1. This CDR3 region has 16 residues. Germline V lookup: CDR1 LGHDT, CDR2 YNNKEL (reference sequence). The junction had 9 bases not matched to a gene; V was cut back by 2 bases and J by 10 bases. The CDR3 is CASSQYMGQGNSPLHF. For the CDR3, the DNA is TGTGCCAGCAGCCAATATATGGGACAGGGTAACTCACCCCTCCACTTT.

This clonotype was picked up a small number of times. The gene calls are TRBV15 and TRBJ2-2; no reliable D call. From germline, CDR1 is LNHNV and CDR2 YYDKDF (reference sequence). The V gene lost 1 base and the J gene lost 8 bases, with 8 bases spanning the gap. The CDR3 spans 13 residues. The CDR3 DNA sequence: TGTGCCACCAGCAGAGCCATCTCAGGGGAGCTGTTTTTT. Protein: CATSRAISGELFF. Filled out from reference TRBV15 and TRBJ2-2, the complete variable domain reads DAMVIQNPRYQVTQFGKPVTLSCSQTLNHNVMYWYQQKSSQAPKLLFHYYDKDFNNEADTPDNFQSRRPNTSFCFLDIRSPGLGDTAMYLCATSRAISGELFFGEGSRLTVL.

The chain joins TRBV6-1 to TRBJ2-3; perhaps TRBD1 as D (6 bases). The CDR3 extends over 16 amino acids. Trimming took 6 bases from V and 4 from J, leaving 20 bases between them. The V gene's germline CDR1 is MNHNS and CDR2 SASEGT. CDR3 amino acids: CASSTTGNRDPDTQYF. The CDR3, as DNA: TGTGCCAGCAGCACTACCGGTAACAGGGACCCAGATACGCAGTATTTT.